Here is one T cell receptor (beta chain) with its context. The antigen is unknown. This record belongs to a study of beta chain features in type 1 diabetes. Every isolated RNA sample was fully reverse transcribed, so sequencing captured expressed TCRB transcripts. The assay was immunoSEQ multiplex PCR, and TCRdb's table has in-frame clones only and misses some. Of under 200,000 clones listed, just over 9% were seen once; the top ten hold 2% to 2.5%. Over 95% purity was reached by all sorted populations. Notes on the study in general: Patients' naive, central memory and Treg TCRB repertoires seemed closer to one another than those of healthy donors. TCRB rearrangement may or may not be influenced by HLA type; here this remained unresolved.

Germline V gene data show CDR1 as SGHRS and CDR2 as YFSETQ. The V end was cut by 3 bases, the J end by 6 bases, with 11 bases between. This CDR3 has 13 residues. Sequenced: central memory CD4+ T cells from blood. This clonotype was obtained from a woman aged 18-29 years in good health. This chain connects TRBV5-1 to TRBJ2-3; D might be TRBD2 (7 bases). The CDR3 region is CASSSGGSDTQYF. The CDR3 coding sequence is TGCGCCAGCAGCTCGGGGGGCTCGGATACGCAGTATTTT. Full variable domain (rest looked up from reference TRBV5-1 and TRBJ2-3): KAGVTQTPRYLIKTRGQQVTLSCSPISGHRSVSWYQQTPGQGLQFLFEYFSETQRNKGNFPGRFSGRQFSNSRSEMNVSTLELGDSALYLCASSSGGSDTQYFGPGTRLTVL.